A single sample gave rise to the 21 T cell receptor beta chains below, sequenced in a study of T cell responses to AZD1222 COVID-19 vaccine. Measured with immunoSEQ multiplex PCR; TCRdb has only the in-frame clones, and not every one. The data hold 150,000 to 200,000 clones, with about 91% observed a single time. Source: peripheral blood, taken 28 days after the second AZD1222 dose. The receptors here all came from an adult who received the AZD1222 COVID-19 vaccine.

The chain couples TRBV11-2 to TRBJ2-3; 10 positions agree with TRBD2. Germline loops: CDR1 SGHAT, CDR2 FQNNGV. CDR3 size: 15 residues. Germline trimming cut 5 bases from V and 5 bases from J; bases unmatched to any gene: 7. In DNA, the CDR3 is TGTGCCAGCAGCATAAGCGGGGGGGCTGGAGATACGCAGTATTTT. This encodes CASSISGGAGDTQYF.

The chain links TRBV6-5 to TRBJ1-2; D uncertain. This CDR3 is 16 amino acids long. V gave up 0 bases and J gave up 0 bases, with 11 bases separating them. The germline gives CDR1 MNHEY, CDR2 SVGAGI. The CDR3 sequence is CASSYSHGIANYGYTF. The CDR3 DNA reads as TGTGCCAGCAGTTACTCGCACGGAATAGCTAACTATGGCTACACCTTC.

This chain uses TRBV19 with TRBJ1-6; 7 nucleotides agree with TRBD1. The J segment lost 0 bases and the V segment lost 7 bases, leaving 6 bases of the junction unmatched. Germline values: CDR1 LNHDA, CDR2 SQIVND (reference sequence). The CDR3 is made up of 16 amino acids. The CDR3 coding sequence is TGTGCCAGTACCTGGGACAGCCGCTCCTATAATTCACCCCTCCACTTT. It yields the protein CASTWDSRSYNSPLHF.

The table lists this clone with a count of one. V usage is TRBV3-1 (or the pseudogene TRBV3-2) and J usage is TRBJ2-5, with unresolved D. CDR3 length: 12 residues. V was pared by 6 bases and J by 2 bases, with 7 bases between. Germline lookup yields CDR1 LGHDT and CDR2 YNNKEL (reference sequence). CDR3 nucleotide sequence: TGTGCCAGCAGTCAACTGCAAGAGACCCAGTACTTC. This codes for CASSQLQETQYF.

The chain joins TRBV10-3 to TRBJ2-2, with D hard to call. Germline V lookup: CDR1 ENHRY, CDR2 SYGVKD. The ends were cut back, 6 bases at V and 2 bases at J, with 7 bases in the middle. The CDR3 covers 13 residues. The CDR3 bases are TGTGCCATCAGGACTCTTAACACCGGGGAGCTGTTTTTT. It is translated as CAIRTLNTGELFF.

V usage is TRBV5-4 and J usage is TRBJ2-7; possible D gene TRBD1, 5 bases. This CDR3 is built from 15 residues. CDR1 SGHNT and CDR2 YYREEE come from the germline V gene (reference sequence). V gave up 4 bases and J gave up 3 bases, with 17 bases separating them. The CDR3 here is CASSLPGQNFYEQYF. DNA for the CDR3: TGTGCCAGCAGCCTACCAGGGCAAAACTTCTACGAGCAGTACTTC.

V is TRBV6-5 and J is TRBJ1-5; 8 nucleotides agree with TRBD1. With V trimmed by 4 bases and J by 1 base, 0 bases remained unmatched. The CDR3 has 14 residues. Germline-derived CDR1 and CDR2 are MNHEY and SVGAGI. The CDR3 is CASSWDRSNQPQHF. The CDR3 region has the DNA TGTGCCAGCAGTTGGGACAGGAGCAATCAGCCCCAGCATTTT.

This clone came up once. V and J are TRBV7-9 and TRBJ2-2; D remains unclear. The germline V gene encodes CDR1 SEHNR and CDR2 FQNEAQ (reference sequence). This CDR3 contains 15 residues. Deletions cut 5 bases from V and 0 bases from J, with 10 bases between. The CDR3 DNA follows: TGTGCCAGCAGCCACGGCCAAACGAACACCGGGGAGCTGTTTTTT. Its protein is CASSHGQTNTGELFF.

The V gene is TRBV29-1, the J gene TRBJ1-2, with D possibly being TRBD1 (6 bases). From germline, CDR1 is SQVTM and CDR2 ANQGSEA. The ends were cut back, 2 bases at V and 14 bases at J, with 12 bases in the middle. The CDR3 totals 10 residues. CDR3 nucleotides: TGCAGCGTTGAAACGGGGGCGGGTACCTTC. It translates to CSVETGAGTF.

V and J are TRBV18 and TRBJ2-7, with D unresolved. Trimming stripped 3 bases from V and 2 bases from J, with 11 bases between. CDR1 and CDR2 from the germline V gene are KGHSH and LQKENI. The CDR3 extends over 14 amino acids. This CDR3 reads CASSPAGNPYEQYF. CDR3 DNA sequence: TGTGCCAGCTCACCCGCAGGCAATCCCTACGAGCAGTACTTC.

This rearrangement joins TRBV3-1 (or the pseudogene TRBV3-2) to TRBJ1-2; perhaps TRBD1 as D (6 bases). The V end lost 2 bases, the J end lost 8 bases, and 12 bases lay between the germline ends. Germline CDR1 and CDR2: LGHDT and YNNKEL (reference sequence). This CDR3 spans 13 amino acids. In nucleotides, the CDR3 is TGTGCCAGCAGCCAATCACAGGGAGAAGGCTACACCTTC. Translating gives CASSQSQGEGYTF.

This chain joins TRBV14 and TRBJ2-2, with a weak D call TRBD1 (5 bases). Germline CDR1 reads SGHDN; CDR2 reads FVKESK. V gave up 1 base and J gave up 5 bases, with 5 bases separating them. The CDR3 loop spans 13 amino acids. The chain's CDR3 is CASSQAGTGELFF. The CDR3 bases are TGTGCCAGCAGCCAAGCAGGGACCGGGGAGCTGTTTTTT.

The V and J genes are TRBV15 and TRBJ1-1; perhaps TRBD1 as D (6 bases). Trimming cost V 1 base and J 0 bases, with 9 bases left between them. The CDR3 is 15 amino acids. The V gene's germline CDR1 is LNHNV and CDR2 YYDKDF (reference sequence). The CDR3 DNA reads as TGTGCCACCAGCAGAGCGACAGGTTTGAACACTGAAGCTTTCTTT. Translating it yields CATSRATGLNTEAFF.

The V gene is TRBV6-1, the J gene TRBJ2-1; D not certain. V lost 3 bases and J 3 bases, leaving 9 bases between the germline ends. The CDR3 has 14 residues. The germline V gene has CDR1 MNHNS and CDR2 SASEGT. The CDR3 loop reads CASSDRLDYNEQFF. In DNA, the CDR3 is TGTGCCAGCAGTGACAGGTTGGACTACAATGAGCAGTTCTTC.

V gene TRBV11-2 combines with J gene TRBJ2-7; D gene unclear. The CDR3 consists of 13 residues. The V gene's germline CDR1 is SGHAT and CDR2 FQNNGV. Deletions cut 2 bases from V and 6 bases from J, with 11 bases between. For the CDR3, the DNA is TGTGCCAGCAGCTTATTTACTACCCTCGAGCAGTACTTC. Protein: CASSLFTTLEQYF.

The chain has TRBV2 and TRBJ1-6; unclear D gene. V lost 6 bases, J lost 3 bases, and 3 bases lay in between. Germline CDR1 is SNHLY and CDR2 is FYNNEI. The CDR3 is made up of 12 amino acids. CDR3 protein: CASSLYNSPLHF. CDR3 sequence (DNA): TGTGCCAGCAGCCTCTATAATTCACCCCTCCACTTT.

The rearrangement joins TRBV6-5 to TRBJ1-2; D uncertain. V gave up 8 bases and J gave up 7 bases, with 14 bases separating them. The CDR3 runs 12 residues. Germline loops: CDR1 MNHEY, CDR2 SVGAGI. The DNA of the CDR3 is TGTGCCAGCGGGGTTTTAGCAGGTGGCTACACCTTC. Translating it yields CASGVLAGGYTF.

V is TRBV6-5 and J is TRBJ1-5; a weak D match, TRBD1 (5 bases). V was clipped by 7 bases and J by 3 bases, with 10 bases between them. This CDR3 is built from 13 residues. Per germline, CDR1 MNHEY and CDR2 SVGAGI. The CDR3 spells CASTLDTNQPQHF. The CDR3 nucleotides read TGTGCCAGCACCCTGGACACCAATCAGCCCCAGCATTTT.

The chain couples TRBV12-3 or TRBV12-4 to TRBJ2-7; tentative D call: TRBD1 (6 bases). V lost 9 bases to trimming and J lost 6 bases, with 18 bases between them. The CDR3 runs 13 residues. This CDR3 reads CASRQGWGGEQYF. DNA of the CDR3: TGTGCCAGTCGTCAGGGGTGGGGCGGCGAGCAGTACTTC.

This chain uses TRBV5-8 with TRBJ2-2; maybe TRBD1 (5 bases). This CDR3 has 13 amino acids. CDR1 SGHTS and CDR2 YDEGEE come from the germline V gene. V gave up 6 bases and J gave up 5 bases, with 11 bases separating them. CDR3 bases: TGTGCCAGCAACAGGCTAAGTACCGGGGAGCTGTTTTTT. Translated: CASNRLSTGELFF. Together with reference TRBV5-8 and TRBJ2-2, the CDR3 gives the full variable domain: EAGVTQSPTHLIKTRGQQATLRCSPISGHTSVYWYQQALGLGLQFLLWYDEGEERNRGNFPPRFSGRQFPNYSSELNVNALELEDSALYLCASNRLSTGELFFGEGSRLTVL.

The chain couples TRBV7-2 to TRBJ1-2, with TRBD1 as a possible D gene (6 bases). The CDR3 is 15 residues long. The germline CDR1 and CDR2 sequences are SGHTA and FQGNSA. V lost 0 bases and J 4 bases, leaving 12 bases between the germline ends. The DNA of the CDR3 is TGTGCCAGCAGCTTAGCTGGGGGCGCACCCTATGGCTACACCTTC. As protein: CASSLAGGAPYGYTF.